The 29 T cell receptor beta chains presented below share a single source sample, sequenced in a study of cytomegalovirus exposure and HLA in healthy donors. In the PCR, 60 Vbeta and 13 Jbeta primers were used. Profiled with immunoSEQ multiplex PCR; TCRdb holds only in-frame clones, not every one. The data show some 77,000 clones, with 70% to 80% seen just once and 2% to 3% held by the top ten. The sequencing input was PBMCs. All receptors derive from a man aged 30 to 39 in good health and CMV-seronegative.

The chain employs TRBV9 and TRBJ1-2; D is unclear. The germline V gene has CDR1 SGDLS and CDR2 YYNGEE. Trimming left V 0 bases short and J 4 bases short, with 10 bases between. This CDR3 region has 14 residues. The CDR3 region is CASSVDSPRYGYTF. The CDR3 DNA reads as TGTGCCAGCAGCGTAGATAGCCCACGCTATGGCTACACCTTC.

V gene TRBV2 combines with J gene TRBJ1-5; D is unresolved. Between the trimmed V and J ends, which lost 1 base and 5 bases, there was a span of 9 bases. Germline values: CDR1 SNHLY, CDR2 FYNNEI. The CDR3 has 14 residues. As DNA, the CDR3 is TGTGCCAGCAGTGAAGTAAAGGGAGATCAGCCCCAGCATTTT. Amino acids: CASSEVKGDQPQHF.

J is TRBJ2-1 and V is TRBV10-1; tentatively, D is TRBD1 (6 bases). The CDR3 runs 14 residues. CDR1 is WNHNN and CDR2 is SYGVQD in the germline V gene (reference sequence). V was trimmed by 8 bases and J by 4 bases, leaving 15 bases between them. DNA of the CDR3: TGCGCCAGCGGACGGACAGCTAATTACAATGAGCAGTTCTTC. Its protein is CASGRTANYNEQFF.

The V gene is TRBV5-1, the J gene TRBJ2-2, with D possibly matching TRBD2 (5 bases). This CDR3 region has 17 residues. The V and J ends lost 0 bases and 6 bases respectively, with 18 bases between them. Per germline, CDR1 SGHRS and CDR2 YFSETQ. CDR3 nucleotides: TGCGCCAGCAGCTTGGAGTTAGTAAGCGGCGGGTCCGGGGAGCTGTTTTTT. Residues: CASSLELVSGGSGELFF.

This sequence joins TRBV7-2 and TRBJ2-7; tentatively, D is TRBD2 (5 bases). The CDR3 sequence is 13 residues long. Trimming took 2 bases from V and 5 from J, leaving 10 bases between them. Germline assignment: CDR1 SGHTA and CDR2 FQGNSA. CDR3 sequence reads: CASSLSEANEQYF. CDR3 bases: TGTGCCAGCAGCTTATCGGAGGCCAACGAGCAGTACTTC. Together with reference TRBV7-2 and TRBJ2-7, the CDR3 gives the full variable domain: GAGVSQSPSNKVTEKGKDVELRCDPISGHTALYWYRQSLGQGLEFLIYFQGNSAPDKSGLPSDRFSAERTGGSVSTLTIQRTQQEDSAVYLCASSLSEANEQYFGPGTRLTVT.

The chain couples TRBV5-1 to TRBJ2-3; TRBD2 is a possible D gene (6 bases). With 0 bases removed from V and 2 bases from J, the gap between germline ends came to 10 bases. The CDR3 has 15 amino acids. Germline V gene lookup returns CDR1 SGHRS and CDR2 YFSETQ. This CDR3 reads CASSLGGANTDTQYF. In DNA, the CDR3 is TGCGCCAGCAGCTTGGGCGGGGCAAACACAGATACGCAGTATTTT.

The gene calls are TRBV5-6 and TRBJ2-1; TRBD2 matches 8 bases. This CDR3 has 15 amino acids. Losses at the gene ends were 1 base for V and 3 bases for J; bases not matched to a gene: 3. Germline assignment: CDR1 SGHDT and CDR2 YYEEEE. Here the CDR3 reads CASSLTSGIYNEQFF. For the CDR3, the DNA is TGTGCCAGCAGCTTGACTAGCGGTATCTACAATGAGCAGTTCTTC.

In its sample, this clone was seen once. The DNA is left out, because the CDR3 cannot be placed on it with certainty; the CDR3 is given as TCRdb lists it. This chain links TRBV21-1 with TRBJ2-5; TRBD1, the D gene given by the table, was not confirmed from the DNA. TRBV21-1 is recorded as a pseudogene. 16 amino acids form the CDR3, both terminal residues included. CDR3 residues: CASSKFGWGTQETQYF.

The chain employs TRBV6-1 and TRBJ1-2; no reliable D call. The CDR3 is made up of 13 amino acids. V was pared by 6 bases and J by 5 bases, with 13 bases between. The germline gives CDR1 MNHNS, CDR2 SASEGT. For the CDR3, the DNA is TGTGCCAGCAGCCCGGGAATTGAGTATGGCTACACCTTC. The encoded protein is CASSPGIEYGYTF.

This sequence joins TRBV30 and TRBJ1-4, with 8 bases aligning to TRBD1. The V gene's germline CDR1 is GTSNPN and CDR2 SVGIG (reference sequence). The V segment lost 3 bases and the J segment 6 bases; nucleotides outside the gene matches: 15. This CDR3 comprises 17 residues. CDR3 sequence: CAWRAGGTGFSYEKLFF. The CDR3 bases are TGTGCCTGGAGGGCCGGTGGGACAGGTTTTTCCTATGAAAAACTGTTTTTT.

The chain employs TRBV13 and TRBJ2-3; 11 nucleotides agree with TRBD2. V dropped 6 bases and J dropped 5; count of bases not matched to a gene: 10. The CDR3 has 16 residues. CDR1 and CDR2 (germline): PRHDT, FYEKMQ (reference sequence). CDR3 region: CASSYLRGLAVDTQYF. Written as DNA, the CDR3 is TGTGCCAGCAGTTATTTACGGGGACTAGCGGTAGATACGCAGTATTTT.

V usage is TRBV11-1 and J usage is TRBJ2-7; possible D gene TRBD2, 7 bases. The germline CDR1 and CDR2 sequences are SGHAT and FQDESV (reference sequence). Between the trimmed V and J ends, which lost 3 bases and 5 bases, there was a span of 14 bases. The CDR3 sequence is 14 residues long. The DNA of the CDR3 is TGTGCCAGCAGCTTTCGACTAGCAGGGGACGAGCAGTACTTC. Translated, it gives CASSFRLAGDEQYF.

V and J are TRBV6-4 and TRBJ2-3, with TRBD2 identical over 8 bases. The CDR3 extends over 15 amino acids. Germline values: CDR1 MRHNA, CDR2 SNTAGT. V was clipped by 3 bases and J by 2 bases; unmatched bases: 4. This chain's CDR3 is CASSDEAGDTDTQYF. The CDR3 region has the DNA TGTGCCAGCAGTGATGAAGCGGGGGACACAGATACGCAGTATTTT.

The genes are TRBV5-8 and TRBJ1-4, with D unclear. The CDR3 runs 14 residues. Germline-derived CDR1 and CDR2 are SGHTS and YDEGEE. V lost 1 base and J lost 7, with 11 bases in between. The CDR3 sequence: CASSLNLRGEKLFF. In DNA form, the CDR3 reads TGTGCCAGCAGCTTGAACCTACGGGGTGAAAAACTGTTTTTT.

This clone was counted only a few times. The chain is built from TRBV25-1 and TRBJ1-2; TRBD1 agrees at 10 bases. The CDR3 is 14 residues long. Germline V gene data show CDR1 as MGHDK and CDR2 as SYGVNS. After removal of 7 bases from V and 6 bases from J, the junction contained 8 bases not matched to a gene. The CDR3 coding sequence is TGTGCCAGCACTTCGTCCGGGACAGGGGATGGCTACACCTTC. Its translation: CASTSSGTGDGYTF.

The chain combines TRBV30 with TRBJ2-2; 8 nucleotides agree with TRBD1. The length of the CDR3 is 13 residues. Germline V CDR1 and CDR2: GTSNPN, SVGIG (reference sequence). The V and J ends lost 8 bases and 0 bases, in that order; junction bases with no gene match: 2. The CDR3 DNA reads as TGTGCCATACAGGGGGCGAACACCGGGGAGCTGTTTTTT. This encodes CAIQGANTGELFF.

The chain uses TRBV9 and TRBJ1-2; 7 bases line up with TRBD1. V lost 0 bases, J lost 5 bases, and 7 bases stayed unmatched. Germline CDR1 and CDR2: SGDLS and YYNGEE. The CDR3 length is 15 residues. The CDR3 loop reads CASSVGSGGIYGYTF. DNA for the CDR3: TGTGCCAGCAGCGTAGGCTCAGGGGGGATTTATGGCTACACCTTC.

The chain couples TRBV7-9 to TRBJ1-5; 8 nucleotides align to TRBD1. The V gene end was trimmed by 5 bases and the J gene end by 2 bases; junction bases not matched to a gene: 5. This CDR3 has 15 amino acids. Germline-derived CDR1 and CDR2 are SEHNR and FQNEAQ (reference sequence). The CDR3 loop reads CASSPGGFGNQPQHF. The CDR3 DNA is TGTGCCAGCAGCCCAGGGGGCTTTGGCAATCAGCCCCAGCATTTT.

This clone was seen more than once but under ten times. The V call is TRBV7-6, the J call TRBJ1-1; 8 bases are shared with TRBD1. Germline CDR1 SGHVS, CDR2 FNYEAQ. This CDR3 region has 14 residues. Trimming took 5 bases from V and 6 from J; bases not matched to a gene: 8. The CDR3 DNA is TGTGCCAGCAGCCCCAGGACAGGGCAGTCTGAAGCTTTCTTT. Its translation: CASSPRTGQSEAFF. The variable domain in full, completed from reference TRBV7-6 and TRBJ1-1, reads GAGVSQSPRYKVTKRGQDVALRCDPISGHVSLYWYRQALGQGPEFLTYFNYEAQQDKSGLPNDRFSAERPEGSISTLTIQRTEQRDSAMYRCASSPRTGQSEAFFGQGTRLTVV.

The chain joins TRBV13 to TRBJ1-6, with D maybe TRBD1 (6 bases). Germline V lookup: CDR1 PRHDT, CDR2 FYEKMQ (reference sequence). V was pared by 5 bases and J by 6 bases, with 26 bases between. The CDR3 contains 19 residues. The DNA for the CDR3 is TGTGCCAGCAGCCCTACAGGGATTAGAGGGGTTGTGGGTAATTCACCCCTCCACTTT. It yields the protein CASSPTGIRGVVGNSPLHF.

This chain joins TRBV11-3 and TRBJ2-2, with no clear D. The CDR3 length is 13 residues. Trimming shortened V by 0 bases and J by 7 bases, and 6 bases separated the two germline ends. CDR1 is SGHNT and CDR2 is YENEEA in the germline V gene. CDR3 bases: TGTGCCAGCAGCTTAGATGAGGTCGGGGAGCTGTTTTTT. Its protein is CASSLDEVGELFF.

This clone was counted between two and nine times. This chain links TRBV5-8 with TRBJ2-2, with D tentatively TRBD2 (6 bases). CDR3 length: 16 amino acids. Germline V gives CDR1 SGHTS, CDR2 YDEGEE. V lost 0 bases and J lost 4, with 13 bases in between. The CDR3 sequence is CASSLAGGWRTGELFF. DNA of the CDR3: TGTGCCAGCAGCTTGGCCGGGGGTTGGCGCACCGGGGAGCTGTTTTTT.

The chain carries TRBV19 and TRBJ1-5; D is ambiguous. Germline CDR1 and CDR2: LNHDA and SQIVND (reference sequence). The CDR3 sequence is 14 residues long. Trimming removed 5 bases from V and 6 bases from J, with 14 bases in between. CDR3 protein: CASSSPRFGQPQHF. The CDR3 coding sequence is TGTGCCAGTAGTTCCCCCCGATTCGGTCAGCCCCAGCATTTT.

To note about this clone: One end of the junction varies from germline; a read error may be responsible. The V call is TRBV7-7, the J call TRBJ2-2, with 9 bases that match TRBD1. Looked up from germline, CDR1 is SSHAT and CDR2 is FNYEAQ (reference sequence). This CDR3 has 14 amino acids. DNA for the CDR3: TGTGCTAGCAGCCGGACAGGGGACACCGGGGAGCTGTTTTTT. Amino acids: CASSRTGDTGELFF.

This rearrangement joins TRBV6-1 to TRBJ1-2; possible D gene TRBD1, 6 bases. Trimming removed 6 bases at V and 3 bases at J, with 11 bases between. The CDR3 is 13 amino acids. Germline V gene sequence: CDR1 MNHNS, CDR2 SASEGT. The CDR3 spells CASSLTGDYGYTF. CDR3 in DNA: TGTGCCAGCAGCCTGACAGGAGACTATGGCTACACCTTC.

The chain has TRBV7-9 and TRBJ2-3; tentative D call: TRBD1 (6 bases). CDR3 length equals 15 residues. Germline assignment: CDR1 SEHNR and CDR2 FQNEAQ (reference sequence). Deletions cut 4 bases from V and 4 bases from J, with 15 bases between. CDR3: CASSSPDRGSDTQYF. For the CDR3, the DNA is TGTGCCAGCAGCTCGCCGGACAGAGGGTCAGATACGCAGTATTTT.

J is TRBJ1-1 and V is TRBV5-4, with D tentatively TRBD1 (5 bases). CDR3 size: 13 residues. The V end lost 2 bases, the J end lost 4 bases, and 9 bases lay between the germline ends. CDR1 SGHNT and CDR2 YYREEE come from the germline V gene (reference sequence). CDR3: CASSFTGGTEAFF. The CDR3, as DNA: TGTGCCAGCAGCTTCACGGGGGGCACTGAAGCTTTCTTT.

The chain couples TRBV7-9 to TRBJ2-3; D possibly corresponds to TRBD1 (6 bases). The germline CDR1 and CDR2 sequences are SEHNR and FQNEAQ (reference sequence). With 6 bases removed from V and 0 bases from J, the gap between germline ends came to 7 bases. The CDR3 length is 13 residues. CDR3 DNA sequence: TGTGCCAGCAGAGGACAGAGCACAGATACGCAGTATTTT. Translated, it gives CASRGQSTDTQYF.

The CDR3 DNA reads TGCGCCAGCATTCCCGGTGGGGCTGGCACAGATACGCAGTATTTT. This codes for CASIPGGAGTDTQYF. The chain has TRBV5-1 and TRBJ2-3, with a weak D call TRBD1 (5 bases). The V end was cut by 6 bases, the J end by 1 base, with 15 bases between. Germline loops: CDR1 SGHRS, CDR2 YFSETQ. CDR3 length: 15 residues.